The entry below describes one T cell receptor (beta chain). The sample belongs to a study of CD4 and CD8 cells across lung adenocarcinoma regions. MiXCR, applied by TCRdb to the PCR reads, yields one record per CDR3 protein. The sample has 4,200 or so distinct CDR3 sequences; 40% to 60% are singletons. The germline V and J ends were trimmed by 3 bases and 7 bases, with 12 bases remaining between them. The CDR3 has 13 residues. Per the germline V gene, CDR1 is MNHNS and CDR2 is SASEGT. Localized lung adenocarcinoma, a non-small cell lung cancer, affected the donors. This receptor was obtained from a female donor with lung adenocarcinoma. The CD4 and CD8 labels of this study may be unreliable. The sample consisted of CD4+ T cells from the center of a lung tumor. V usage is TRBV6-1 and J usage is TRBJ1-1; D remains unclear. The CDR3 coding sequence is TGTGCCAGCAGTGATCCGGACCGGATTGAAGCTTTCTTT. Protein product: CASSDPDRIEAFF.